This T cell receptor beta chain originates from a study of control samples from healthy donors and cancer patients. Only in-frame clones appear in the TCRdb table, and some are missing; sequencing was by immunoSEQ multiplex PCR. This sample yields 150,000 to 200,000 clones, of which around 90% are seen a single time; approximately 1.7% belongs to the top ten. Germline V lookup: CDR1 SGHNT, CDR2 YYREEE (reference sequence). The CDR3 is 16 amino acids. Trimming cost V 4 bases and J 1 base; bases outside gene matches: 7. The TCR comes from a man between 18 and 35 years old in good health. The chain is built from TRBV5-4 and TRBJ2-2; 7 bases agree with TRBD2. Material: blood. CDR3 nucleotide sequence: TGTGCCAGCAGCCCGACGGGGGGAATGAACACCGGGGAGCTGTTTTTT. Protein sequence: CASSPTGGMNTGELFF. The full variable domain, its missing parts supplied by reference TRBV5-4 and TRBJ2-2, is ETGVTQSPTHLIKTRGQQVTLRCSSQSGHNTVSWYQQALGQGPQFIFQYYREEENGRGNFPPRFSGLQFPNYSSELNVNALELDDSALYLCASSPTGGMNTGELFFGEGSRLTVL.